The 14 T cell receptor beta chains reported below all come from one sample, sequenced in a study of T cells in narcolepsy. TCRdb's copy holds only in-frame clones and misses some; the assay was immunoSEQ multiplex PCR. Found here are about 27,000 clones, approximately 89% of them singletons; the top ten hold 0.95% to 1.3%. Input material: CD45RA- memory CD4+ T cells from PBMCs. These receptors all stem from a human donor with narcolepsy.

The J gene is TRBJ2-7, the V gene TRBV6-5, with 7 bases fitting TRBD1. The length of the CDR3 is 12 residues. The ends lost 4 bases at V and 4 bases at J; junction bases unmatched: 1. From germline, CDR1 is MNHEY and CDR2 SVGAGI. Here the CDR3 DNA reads TGTGCCAGCAGTTGGACAGGTTACGAGCAGTACGTC. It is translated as CASSWTGYEQYV.

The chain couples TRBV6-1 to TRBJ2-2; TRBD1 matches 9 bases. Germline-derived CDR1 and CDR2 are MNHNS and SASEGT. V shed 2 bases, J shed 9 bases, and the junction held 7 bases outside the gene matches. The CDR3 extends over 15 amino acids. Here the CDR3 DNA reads TGTGCCAGCAGTGAATTCACAGGGGGCATCCGGGAGCTGTTTTTT. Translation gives CASSEFTGGIRELFF.

The DNA for the CDR3 is TGTGCCAGCAATAGACAGGGCTTGGGCACTGAAGCTTTCTTT. It encodes CASNRQGLGTEAFF. The chain is built from TRBV6-1 and TRBJ1-1, with 7 bases fitting TRBD1. J gave up 4 bases and V 7 bases, and 9 bases lay outside the gene matches. Germline V gene sequence: CDR1 MNHNS, CDR2 SASEGT. This CDR3 is 14 amino acids long.

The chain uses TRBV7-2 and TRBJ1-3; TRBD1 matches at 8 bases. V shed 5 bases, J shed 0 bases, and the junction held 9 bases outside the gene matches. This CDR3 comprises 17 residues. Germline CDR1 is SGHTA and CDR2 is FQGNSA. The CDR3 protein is CASSPRQGFFSGNTIYF. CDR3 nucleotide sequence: TGTGCCAGCAGCCCCCGACAGGGGTTTTTCTCTGGAAACACCATATATTTT.

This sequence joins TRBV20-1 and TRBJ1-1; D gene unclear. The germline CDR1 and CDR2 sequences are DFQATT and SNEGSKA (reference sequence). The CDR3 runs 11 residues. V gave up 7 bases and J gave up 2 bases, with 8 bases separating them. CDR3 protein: CSGYTNTEAFF. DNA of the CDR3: TGCAGTGGTTATACCAACACTGAAGCTTTCTTT.

CDR3 bases: TGCGCCAGCAGCCAAGATACGCCAGGTCTTCAGCCCCAGCATTTT. It codes for CASSQDTPGLQPQHF. The chain has TRBV4-1 and TRBJ1-5; D gene ambiguous. The CDR3 is made up of 15 amino acids. Germline CDR1 and CDR2: MGHRA and YSYEKL. The V and J ends lost 0 bases and 6 bases respectively, with 12 bases between them.

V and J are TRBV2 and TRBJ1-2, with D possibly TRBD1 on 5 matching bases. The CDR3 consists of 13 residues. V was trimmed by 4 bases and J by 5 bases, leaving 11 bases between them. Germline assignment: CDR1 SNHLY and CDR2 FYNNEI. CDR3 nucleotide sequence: TGTGCCAGCAGTGGGTCAGGGTGGTATGGCTACACCTTC. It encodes CASSGSGWYGYTF.

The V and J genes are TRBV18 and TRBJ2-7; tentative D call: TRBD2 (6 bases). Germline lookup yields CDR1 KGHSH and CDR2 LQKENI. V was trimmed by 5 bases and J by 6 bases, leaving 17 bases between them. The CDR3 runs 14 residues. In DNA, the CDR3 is TGTGCCAGCTCATCGAACGTGCAGGGAGGCGAGCAGTACTTC. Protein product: CASSSNVQGGEQYF.

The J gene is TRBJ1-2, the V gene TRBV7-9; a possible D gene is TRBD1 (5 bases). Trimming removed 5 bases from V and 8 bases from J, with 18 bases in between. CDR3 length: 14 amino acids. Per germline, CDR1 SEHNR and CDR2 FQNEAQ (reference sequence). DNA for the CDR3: TGTGCCAGCAGCCAAGGGACGGTAGAGATAGGCTACACCTTC. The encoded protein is CASSQGTVEIGYTF.

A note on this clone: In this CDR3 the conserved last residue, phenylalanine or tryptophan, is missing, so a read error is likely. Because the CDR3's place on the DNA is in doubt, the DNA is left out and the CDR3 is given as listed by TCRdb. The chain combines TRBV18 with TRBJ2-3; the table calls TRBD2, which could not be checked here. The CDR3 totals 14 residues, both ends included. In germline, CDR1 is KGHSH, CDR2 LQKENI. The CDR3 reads CASSPPGLAGGPFS.

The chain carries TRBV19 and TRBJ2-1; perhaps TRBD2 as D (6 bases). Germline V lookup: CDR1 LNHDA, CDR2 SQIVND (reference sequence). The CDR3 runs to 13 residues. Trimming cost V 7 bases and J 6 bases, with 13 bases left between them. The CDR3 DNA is TGTGCCAGTAACCAGGGACTTGCCAATGAGCAGTTCTTC. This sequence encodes CASNQGLANEQFF.

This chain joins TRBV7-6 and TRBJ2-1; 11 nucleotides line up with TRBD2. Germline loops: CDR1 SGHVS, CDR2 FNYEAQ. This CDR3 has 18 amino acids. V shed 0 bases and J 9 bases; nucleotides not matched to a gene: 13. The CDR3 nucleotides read TGTGCCAGCAGCTTAGCTTTTCGTCGACTAGCGGGGACGAGTGAGCAGTTCTTC. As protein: CASSLAFRRLAGTSEQFF.

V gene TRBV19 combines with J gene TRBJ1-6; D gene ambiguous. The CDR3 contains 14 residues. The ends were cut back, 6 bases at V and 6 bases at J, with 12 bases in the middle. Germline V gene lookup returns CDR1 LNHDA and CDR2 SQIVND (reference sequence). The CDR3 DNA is TGTGCCAGTAGAGGAGGGATAAGTAATTCACCCCTCCACTTT. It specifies CASRGGISNSPLHF.

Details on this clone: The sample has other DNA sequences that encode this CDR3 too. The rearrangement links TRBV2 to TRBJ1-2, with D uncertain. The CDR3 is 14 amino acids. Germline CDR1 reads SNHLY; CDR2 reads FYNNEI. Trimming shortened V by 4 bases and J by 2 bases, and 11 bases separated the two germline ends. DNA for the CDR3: TGTGCCAGCAGTGTCGTACAGATAAACTATGGCTACACCTTC. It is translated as CASSVVQINYGYTF.